The 31 T cell receptor beta chains below come from one sample, sequenced in a study of cytomegalovirus exposure and HLA in healthy donors. PCR was performed using 60 Vbeta and 13 Jbeta primers. Clones were read by immunoSEQ multiplex PCR, and TCRdb kept only the in-frame ones, dropping some. The sample lists around 150,000 clones, approximately 84% occurring once. The sequenced material came from PBMCs. Receptors originate from a male donor in good health and CMV-seropositive.

The chain couples TRBV7-9 to TRBJ2-3; 9 bases match TRBD1. With V trimmed by 5 bases and J by 2 bases, 5 bases remained unmatched. The CDR3 totals 15 residues. CDR1 SEHNR and CDR2 FQNEAQ come from the germline V gene (reference sequence). The CDR3, as DNA: TGTGCCAGCAGCGCCGGGACAGGGATCACAGATACGCAGTATTTT. Its protein is CASSAGTGITDTQYF.

This clone has a single count. This chain links TRBV5-1 with TRBJ2-7; D ambiguous. CDR3 length equals 15 residues. Between the trimmed V and J ends, which lost 4 bases and 2 bases, there was a span of 16 bases. Germline CDR1 SGHRS, CDR2 YFSETQ. As DNA, the CDR3 is TGCGCCAGCAGCCGAGGTGCACTTCAAACCTACGAGCAGTACTTC. Translating gives CASSRGALQTYEQYF.

This sequence joins TRBV11-3 and TRBJ2-1; possibly TRBD2 for D (5 bases). Germline CDR1 reads SGHNT; CDR2 reads YENEEA. Trimming shortened V by 5 bases and J by 0 bases, and 17 bases separated the two germline ends. The CDR3 length is 17 residues. CDR3 loop: CASSPTHLGSSYNEQFF. As DNA, the CDR3 is TGTGCCAGCAGCCCGACCCATCTTGGGAGCTCCTACAATGAGCAGTTCTTC. Looking up the rest from reference TRBV11-3 and TRBJ2-1 gives the full variable domain: EAGVVQSPRYKIIEKKQPVAFWCNPISGHNTLYWYLQNLGQGPELLIRYENEEAVDDSQLPKDRFSAERLKGVDSTLKIQPAELGDSAVYLCASSPTHLGSSYNEQFFGPGTRLTVL.

The rearrangement uses TRBV4-1 and TRBJ2-7; a weak D match, TRBD2 (6 bases). The germline gives CDR1 MGHRA, CDR2 YSYEKL. V gave up 0 bases and J gave up 5 bases, with 26 bases separating them. The CDR3 has 19 residues. The CDR3, as DNA: TGCGCCAGCAGCCAAGATCTATTTACTAGCCTAAGGTGGGAGGACGAGCAGTACTTC. Translation gives CASSQDLFTSLRWEDEQYF.

V usage is TRBV20-1 and J usage is TRBJ2-7; D call uncertain. Trimming cost V 3 bases and J 6 bases, with 3 bases left between them. This CDR3 has 9 amino acids. Germline V lookup: CDR1 DFQATT, CDR2 SNEGSKA (reference sequence). CDR3 bases: TGCAGTGCTAGCCTCGAGCAGTACTTC. Translation gives CSASLEQYF.

The rearrangement joins TRBV19 to TRBJ1-4; 10 nucleotides align to TRBD1. The CDR3 is 19 residues long. Looked up from germline, CDR1 is LNHDA and CDR2 is SQIVND (reference sequence). J was trimmed by 0 bases and V by 6 bases; bases with no gene match: 13. CDR3 sequence reads: CASRPPDRGLGATNEKLFF. For the CDR3, the DNA is TGTGCCAGTAGACCCCCTGACAGGGGGCTAGGGGCAACTAATGAAAAACTGTTTTTT.

The chain is built from TRBV7-2 and TRBJ2-5, with D tentatively TRBD1 (6 bases). The length of the CDR3 is 14 residues. Trimming cost V 4 bases and J 9 bases, with 18 bases left between them. Germline V gene data show CDR1 as SGHTA and CDR2 as FQGNSA. The CDR3 region is CASSWGHQAGAQYF. In DNA, the CDR3 is TGTGCCAGCAGCTGGGGACATCAAGCAGGGGCCCAGTACTTC.

J is TRBJ1-5 and V is TRBV28; D gene unclear. The CDR3 is 12 residues long. The V end lost 6 bases, the J end lost 9 bases, and 12 bases lay between the germline ends. Germline V CDR1 and CDR2: MDHEN, SYDVKM. This CDR3 reads CASSLVGSPQHF. The CDR3 DNA sequence: TGTGCCAGCAGCCTAGTCGGATCGCCCCAGCATTTT.

V and J are TRBV5-1 and TRBJ1-2, with TRBD1 identical over 7 bases. V gave up 3 bases and J gave up 4 bases; unmatched junction bases: 12. The germline gives CDR1 SGHRS, CDR2 YFSETQ. The length of the CDR3 is 16 residues. CDR3 sequence (DNA): TGCGCCAGCAGCTGGGGGGACAGAGGTAATACCTATGGCTACACCTTC. This gives the protein CASSWGDRGNTYGYTF.

This sequence joins TRBV19 and TRBJ1-1, with 8 bases identical to TRBD1. Germline assignment: CDR1 LNHDA and CDR2 SQIVND (reference sequence). The CDR3 consists of 16 residues. The junction had 10 bases not matched to a gene; V was cut back by 5 bases and J by 2 bases. In DNA form, the CDR3 reads TGTGCCAGTAGTCCAAGGACAGGGCTAACTAACACTGAAGCTTTCTTT. Protein sequence: CASSPRTGLTNTEAFF.

V and J are TRBV9 and TRBJ2-1; 12 nucleotides match TRBD2. The ends lost 3 bases at V and 7 bases at J; junction bases unmatched: 5. Germline V gene sequence: CDR1 SGDLS, CDR2 YYNGEE. The CDR3 length is 15 residues. As DNA, the CDR3 is TGTGCCAGCAGCGCTAGCGGGAGGGCGGATAATGAGCAGTTCTTC. Amino acids: CASSASGRADNEQFF. Complete variable domain (other parts from reference TRBV9 and TRBJ2-1): DSGVTQTPKHLITATGQRVTLRCSPRSGDLSVYWYQQSLDQGLQFLIQYYNGEERAKGNILERFSAQQFPDLHSELNLSSLELGDSALYFCASSASGRADNEQFFGPGTRLTVL.

This sequence joins TRBV9 and TRBJ2-7; D remains ambiguous. The CDR3 contains 15 residues. Germline V gene data show CDR1 as SGDLS and CDR2 as YYNGEE. The ends were cut back, 0 bases at V and 2 bases at J, with 12 bases in the middle. CDR3 coding DNA: TGTGCCAGCAGCGTAGGAACGGTCTCCACCTACGAGCAGTACTTC. It encodes CASSVGTVSTYEQYF. The full variable domain, its missing parts supplied by reference TRBV9 and TRBJ2-7, is DSGVTQTPKHLITATGQRVTLRCSPRSGDLSVYWYQQSLDQGLQFLIQYYNGEERAKGNILERFSAQQFPDLHSELNLSSLELGDSALYFCASSVGTVSTYEQYFGPGTRLTVT.

The V call is TRBV21-1, the J call TRBJ2-7; the listed D gene, TRBD2, was not tested against the DNA. TRBV21-1 counts as a pseudogene. There are 12 residues in the CDR3. CDR3 bases: TGTGCCAGCAGCCCCTTGAATCGGGATCGGTACTTC. Encoded protein: CASSPLNRDRYF.

This clone was recorded once. This chain links TRBV7-9 with TRBJ1-4; 9 nucleotides align to TRBD1. V lost 5 bases and J lost 7; bases outside the gene matches: 5. Germline lookup yields CDR1 SEHNR and CDR2 FQNEAQ (reference sequence). The CDR3 is 14 residues long. This chain's CDR3 is CASSLDRGIEKLFF. CDR3 nucleotide sequence: TGTGCCAGCAGCCTCGACAGGGGGATTGAAAAACTGTTTTTT.

This chain links TRBV7-3 with TRBJ2-7; D uncertain. Per germline, CDR1 SGHTA and CDR2 FQGTGA. This CDR3 has 12 amino acids. The V end was cut by 8 bases, the J end by 2 bases, with 10 bases between. As DNA, the CDR3 is TGTGCCAGCGGTCGGAGTGCCTACGAGCAGTACTTC. Its translation is CASGRSAYEQYF.

This clone came up a few times. This rearrangement joins TRBV9 to TRBJ2-2; D gene ambiguous. V was cut by 2 bases and J by 3 bases, with 5 bases left in between. Germline V gives CDR1 SGDLS, CDR2 YYNGEE. The CDR3 length is 13 residues. The DNA for the CDR3 is TGTGCCAGCAGCGTGAGCTACACCGGGGAGCTGTTTTTT. Residues: CASSVSYTGELFF.

The V gene is TRBV28, the J gene TRBJ2-5, with D unclear. CDR1 and CDR2 from the germline V gene are MDHEN and SYDVKM. Trimming took 2 bases from V and 1 from J, leaving 8 bases between them. The CDR3 loop spans 14 amino acids. The chain's CDR3 is CASSLVRLQETQYF. The CDR3, as DNA: TGTGCCAGCAGTTTAGTGCGCCTCCAAGAGACCCAGTACTTC.

The chain carries TRBV25-1 and TRBJ1-1; no reliable D call. The CDR3 covers 14 residues. CDR1 is MGHDK, CDR2 SYGVNS, per germline. V was clipped by 2 bases and J by 2 bases, with 9 bases between them. The CDR3 nucleotides are TGTGCCAGCAGTGAAAGGCAGGCAAACACTGAAGCTTTCTTT. This gives the protein CASSERQANTEAFF.

This chain connects TRBV5-1 to TRBJ2-3, with D unresolved. V was trimmed by 1 base and J by 0 bases, leaving 15 bases between them. The length of the CDR3 is 17 residues. Germline V CDR1 and CDR2: SGHRS, YFSETQ. The CDR3 region has the DNA TGCGCCAGCAGCTTGAATGGGCCAGGAAAAAGCACAGATACGCAGTATTTT. This codes for CASSLNGPGKSTDTQYF.

The chain has TRBV14 and TRBJ2-1; 8 bases are shared with TRBD2. The ends lost 7 bases at V and 6 bases at J; junction bases unmatched: 8. Germline V CDR1 and CDR2: SGHDN, FVKESK. CDR3 length equals 14 residues. CDR3 nucleotide sequence: TGTGCCAGCACGTCGGGAGGGCGTATCAATGAGCAGTTCTTC. Its protein product is CASTSGGRINEQFF.

The chain carries TRBV27 and TRBJ1-5; no clear D. V lost 3 bases, J lost 6 bases, and 9 bases lay in between. This CDR3 contains 13 residues. Per the germline V gene, CDR1 is MNHEY and CDR2 is SMNVEV (reference sequence). CDR3 amino acids: CASSFREGQPQHF. The CDR3 DNA reads TGTGCCAGCAGTTTTAGGGAGGGTCAGCCCCAGCATTTT.

This chain joins TRBV9 and TRBJ1-1; D possibly corresponds to TRBD1 (6 bases). The CDR3 loop spans 12 amino acids. Germline V lookup: CDR1 SGDLS, CDR2 YYNGEE. Trimming took off 6 bases at V and 1 base at J, with 7 bases between the two ends. The CDR3 DNA reads TGTGCCAGCAAACAGGGGAACACTGAAGCTTTCTTT. Amino acid sequence: CASKQGNTEAFF. Combining the CDR3 with reference TRBV9 and TRBJ1-1 gives the whole variable domain DSGVTQTPKHLITATGQRVTLRCSPRSGDLSVYWYQQSLDQGLQFLIQYYNGEERAKGNILERFSAQQFPDLHSELNLSSLELGDSALYFCASKQGNTEAFFGQGTRLTVV.

The chain combines TRBV11-3 with TRBJ1-5, with TRBD1 matching 7 bases. V dropped 1 base and J dropped 4; count of bases not matched to a gene: 4. Germline loops: CDR1 SGHNT, CDR2 YENEEA. The CDR3 is 15 residues long. CDR3 region: CASSLADRANQPQHF. DNA for the CDR3: TGTGCCAGCAGCTTAGCAGACAGGGCTAATCAGCCCCAGCATTTT. Looking up the rest from reference TRBV11-3 and TRBJ1-5 gives the full variable domain: EAGVVQSPRYKIIEKKQPVAFWCNPISGHNTLYWYLQNLGQGPELLIRYENEEAVDDSQLPKDRFSAERLKGVDSTLKIQPAELGDSAVYLCASSLADRANQPQHFGDGTRLSIL.

Notes on this clone: Other nucleotide sequences in the sample specify the same CDR3. V is TRBV29-1 and J is TRBJ1-1; 7 bases align to TRBD1. The trim removed 6 bases at V and 3 bases at J, leaving 4 bases unmatched. The CDR3 runs to 12 residues. Germline loops: CDR1 SQVTM, CDR2 ANQGSEA. The CDR3 reads CSVDRADTEAFF. DNA for the CDR3: TGCAGCGTCGACAGGGCGGACACTGAAGCTTTCTTT.

The chain is built from TRBV9 and TRBJ1-1; no clear D gene. Trimming removed 0 bases from V and 4 bases from J, with 13 bases in between. This CDR3 comprises 15 residues. Germline-derived CDR1 and CDR2 are SGDLS and YYNGEE. CDR3 bases: TGTGCCAGCAGCGTAGGGAGTGCCGTGGGCACTGAAGCTTTCTTT. This codes for CASSVGSAVGTEAFF.

The rearrangement links TRBV30 to TRBJ2-7; 7 bases match TRBD1. Germline V gives CDR1 GTSNPN, CDR2 SVGIG (reference sequence). Unmatched junction bases numbered 4, after V lost 5 bases and J lost 0 bases. This CDR3 comprises 13 residues. The CDR3 region has the DNA TGTGCCTGGGACAGGGTAAGCTCCTACGAGCAGTACTTC. Translating it yields CAWDRVSSYEQYF.

The chain uses TRBV28 and TRBJ2-5, with 8 bases identical to TRBD1. J gave up 1 base and V 3 bases, and 4 bases lay outside the gene matches. The CDR3 is 15 residues long. Germline V gives CDR1 MDHEN, CDR2 SYDVKM. The CDR3 region has the DNA TGTGCCAGCAGTTTGATTGGGACAGGCCAAGAGACCCAGTACTTC. This gives the protein CASSLIGTGQETQYF.

This clone was counted a few times. The chain carries TRBV9 and TRBJ1-2; D possibly corresponds to TRBD1 (6 bases). The V gene's germline CDR1 is SGDLS and CDR2 YYNGEE. The CDR3 runs to 12 residues. With 0 bases removed from V and 13 bases from J, the gap between germline ends came to 13 bases. The CDR3 region has the DNA TGTGCCAGCAGCGTAGGGGCAGGGGAGTCCACCTTC. Its protein product is CASSVGAGESTF.

The rearrangement uses TRBV14 and TRBJ1-2; 7 bases align to TRBD1. The V gene's germline CDR1 is SGHDN and CDR2 FVKESK. The CDR3 has 14 residues. The V and J ends lost 1 base and 5 bases, in that order; junction bases with no gene match: 4. CDR3 sequence: CASSQVGTAYGYTF. The CDR3 DNA sequence: TGTGCCAGCAGCCAAGTCGGGACAGCTTATGGCTACACCTTC.

The chain uses TRBV7-8 and TRBJ2-1; 10 bases align to TRBD1. V gave up 5 bases and J gave up 10 bases; unmatched junction bases: 2. The CDR3 totals 12 residues. CDR1 is SGHVS and CDR2 is FQNEAQ in the germline V gene. This CDR3 reads CASSTGQGEQFF. The CDR3, as DNA: TGTGCCAGCAGCACGGGACAGGGGGAGCAGTTCTTC.

A remark on this clone: The junction departs from the called germline gene at one end, perhaps through a read error. The rearrangement joins TRBV5-1 to TRBJ1-2; TRBD1 might be the D (6 bases). The germline gives CDR1 SGHRS, CDR2 YFSETQ. The CDR3 has 14 residues. The DNA of the CDR3 is TGCGCCAGCAGCTTGGGCAGCTACAGAGACAGGACCTACTTC. Its protein product is CASSLGSYRDRTYF.